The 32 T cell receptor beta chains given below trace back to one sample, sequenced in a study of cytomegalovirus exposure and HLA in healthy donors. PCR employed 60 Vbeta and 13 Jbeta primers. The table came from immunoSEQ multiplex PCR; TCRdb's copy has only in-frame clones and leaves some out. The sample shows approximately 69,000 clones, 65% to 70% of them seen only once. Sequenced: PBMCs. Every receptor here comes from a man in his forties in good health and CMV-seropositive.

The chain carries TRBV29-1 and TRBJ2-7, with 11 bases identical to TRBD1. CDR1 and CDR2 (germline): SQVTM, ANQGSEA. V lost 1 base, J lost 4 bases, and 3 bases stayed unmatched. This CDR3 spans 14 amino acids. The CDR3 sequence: CSVEVGQGAYEQYF. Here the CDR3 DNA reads TGCAGCGTTGAAGTTGGACAGGGGGCTTACGAGCAGTACTTC.

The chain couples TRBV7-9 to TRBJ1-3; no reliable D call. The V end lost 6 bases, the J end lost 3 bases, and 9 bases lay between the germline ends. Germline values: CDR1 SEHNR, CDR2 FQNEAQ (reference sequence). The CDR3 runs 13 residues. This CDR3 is CASRVGGGNTIYF. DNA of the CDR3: TGTGCCAGCAGGGTAGGAGGTGGAAACACCATATATTTT.

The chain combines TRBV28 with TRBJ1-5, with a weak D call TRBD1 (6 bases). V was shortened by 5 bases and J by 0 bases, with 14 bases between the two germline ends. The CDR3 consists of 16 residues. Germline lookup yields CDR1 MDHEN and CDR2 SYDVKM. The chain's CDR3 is CASSLGQQYSNQPQHF. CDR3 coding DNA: TGTGCCAGCAGTCTAGGACAGCAATATAGCAATCAGCCCCAGCATTTT.

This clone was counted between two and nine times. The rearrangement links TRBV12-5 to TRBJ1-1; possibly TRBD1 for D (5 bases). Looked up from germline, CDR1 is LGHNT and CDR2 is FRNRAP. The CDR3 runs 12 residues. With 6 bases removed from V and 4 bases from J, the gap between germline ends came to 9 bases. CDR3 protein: CASGTGGTEAFF. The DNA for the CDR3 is TGTGCTAGTGGCACCGGGGGCACTGAAGCTTTCTTT.

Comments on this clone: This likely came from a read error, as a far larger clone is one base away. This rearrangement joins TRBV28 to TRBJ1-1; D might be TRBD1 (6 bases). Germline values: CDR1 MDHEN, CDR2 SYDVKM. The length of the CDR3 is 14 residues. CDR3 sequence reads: CASESGGGGTESFF. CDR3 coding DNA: TGTGCCAGCGAGTCCGGGGGAGGGGGGACTGAATCTTTCTTT.

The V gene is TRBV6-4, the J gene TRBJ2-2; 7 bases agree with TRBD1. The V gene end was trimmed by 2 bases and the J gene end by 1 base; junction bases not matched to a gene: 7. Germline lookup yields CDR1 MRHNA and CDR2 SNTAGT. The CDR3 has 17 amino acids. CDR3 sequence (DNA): TGTGCCAGCAGTGACGGCAACAGGGGCCTGAACACCGGGGAGCTGTTTTTT. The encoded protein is CASSDGNRGLNTGELFF.

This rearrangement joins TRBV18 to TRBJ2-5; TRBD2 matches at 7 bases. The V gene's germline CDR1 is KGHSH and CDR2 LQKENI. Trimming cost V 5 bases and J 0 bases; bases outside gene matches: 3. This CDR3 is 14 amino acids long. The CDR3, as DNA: TGTGCCAGCTCAGCGGGACTAAACCAAGAGACCCAGTACTTC. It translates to CASSAGLNQETQYF.

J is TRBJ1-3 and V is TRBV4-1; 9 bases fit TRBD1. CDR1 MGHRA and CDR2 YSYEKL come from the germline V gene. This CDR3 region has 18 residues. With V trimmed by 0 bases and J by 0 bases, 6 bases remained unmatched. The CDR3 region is CASSQDPGQGFSGNTIYF. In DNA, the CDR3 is TGCGCCAGCAGCCAAGATCCGGGACAGGGTTTCTCTGGAAACACCATATATTTT.

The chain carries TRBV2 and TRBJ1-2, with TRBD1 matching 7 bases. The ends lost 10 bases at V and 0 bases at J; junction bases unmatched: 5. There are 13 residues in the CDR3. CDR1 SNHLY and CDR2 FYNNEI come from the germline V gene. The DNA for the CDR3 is TGTGCCACCCGACAGGGTTCTAACTATGGCTACACCTTC. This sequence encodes CATRQGSNYGYTF.

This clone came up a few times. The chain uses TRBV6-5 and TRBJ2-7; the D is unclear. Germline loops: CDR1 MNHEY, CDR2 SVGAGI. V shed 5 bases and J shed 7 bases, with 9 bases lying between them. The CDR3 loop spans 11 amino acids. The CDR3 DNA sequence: TGTGCCAGCAGTCCAGGTACGGAGCAGTACTTC. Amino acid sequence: CASSPGTEQYF.

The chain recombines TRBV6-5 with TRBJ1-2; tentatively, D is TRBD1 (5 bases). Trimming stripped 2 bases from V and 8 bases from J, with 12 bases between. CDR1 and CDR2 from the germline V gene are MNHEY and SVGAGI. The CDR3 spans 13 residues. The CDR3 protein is CASSYAAGGGYTF. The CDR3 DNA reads TGTGCCAGCAGTTACGCAGCCGGGGGAGGCTACACCTTC.

CDR3 residues: CASSPEWANQPQHF. For the CDR3, the DNA is TGTGCCAGCTCACCTGAATGGGCTAATCAGCCCCAGCATTTT. This chain links TRBV18 with TRBJ1-5, with D uncertain. Trimming took 3 bases from V and 4 from J, leaving 10 bases between them. This CDR3 contains 14 residues. CDR1 is KGHSH, CDR2 LQKENI, per germline.

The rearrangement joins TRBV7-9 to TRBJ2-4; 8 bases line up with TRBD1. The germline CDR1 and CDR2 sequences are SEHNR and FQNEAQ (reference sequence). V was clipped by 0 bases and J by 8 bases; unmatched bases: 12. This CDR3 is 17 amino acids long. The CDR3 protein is CASSLALDRVGLDIQYF. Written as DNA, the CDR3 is TGTGCCAGCAGCTTAGCACTGGACAGGGTGGGTTTGGACATTCAGTACTTC.

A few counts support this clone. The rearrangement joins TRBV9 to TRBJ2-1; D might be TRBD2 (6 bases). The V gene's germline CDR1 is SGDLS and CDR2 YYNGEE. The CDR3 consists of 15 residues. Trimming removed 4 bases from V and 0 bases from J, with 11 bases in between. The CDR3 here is CASSSPGGSYNEQFF. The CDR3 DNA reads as TGTGCCAGCAGCTCCCCCGGGGGCTCCTACAATGAGCAGTTCTTC.

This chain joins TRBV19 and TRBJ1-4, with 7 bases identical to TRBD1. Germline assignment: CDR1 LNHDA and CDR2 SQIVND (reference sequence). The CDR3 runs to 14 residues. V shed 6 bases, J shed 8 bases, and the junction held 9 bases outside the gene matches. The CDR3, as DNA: TGTGCCAGTAGCCCGGGACAGAGAGGAGAAAAACTGTTTTTT. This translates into CASSPGQRGEKLFF.

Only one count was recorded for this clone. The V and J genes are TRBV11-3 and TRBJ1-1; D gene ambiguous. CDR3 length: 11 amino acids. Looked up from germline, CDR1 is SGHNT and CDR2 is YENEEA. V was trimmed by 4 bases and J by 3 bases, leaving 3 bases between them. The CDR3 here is CASSSYTEAFF. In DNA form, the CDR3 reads TGTGCCAGCAGCTCCTACACTGAAGCTTTCTTT.

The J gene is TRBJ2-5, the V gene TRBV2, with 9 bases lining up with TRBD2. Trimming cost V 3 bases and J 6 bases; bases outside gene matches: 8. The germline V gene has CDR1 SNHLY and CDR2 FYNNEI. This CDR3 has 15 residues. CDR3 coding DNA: TGTGCCAGCAGTGATAGGACTAGCGATACAAAGACCCAGTACTTC. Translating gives CASSDRTSDTKTQYF.

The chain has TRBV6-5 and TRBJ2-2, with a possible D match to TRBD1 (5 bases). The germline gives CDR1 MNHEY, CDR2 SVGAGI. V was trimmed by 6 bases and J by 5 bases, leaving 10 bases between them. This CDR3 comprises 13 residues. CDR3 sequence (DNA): TGTGCCAGCAGGCAGGGTCTTACCGGGGAGCTGTTTTTT. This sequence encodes CASRQGLTGELFF.

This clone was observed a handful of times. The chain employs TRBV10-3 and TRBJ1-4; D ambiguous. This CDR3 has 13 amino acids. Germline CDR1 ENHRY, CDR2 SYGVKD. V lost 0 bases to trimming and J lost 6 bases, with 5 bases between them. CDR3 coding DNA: TGTGCCATCAGTGAGTCGACTGATGAAAAACTGTTTTTT. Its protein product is CAISESTDEKLFF.

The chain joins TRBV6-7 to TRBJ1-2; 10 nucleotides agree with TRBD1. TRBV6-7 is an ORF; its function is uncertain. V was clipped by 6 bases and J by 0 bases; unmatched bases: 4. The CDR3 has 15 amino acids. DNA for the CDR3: TGTGCCAGCAGCTGGGACAGGGGATCTAACTATGGCTACACCTTC. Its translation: CASSWDRGSNYGYTF.

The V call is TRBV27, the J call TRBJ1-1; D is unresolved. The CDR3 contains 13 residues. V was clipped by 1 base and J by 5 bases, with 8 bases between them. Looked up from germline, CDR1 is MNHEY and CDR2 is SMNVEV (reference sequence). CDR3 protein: CASSLYPGTEAFF. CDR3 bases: TGTGCCAGCAGTTTATACCCGGGAACTGAAGCTTTCTTT.

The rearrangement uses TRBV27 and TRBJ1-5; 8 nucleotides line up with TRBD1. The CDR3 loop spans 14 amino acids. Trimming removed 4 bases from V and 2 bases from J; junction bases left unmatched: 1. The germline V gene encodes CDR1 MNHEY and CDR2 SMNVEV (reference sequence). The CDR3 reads CASSSTGGNQPQHF. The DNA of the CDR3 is TGTGCCAGCAGTTCGACAGGGGGCAATCAGCCCCAGCATTTT.

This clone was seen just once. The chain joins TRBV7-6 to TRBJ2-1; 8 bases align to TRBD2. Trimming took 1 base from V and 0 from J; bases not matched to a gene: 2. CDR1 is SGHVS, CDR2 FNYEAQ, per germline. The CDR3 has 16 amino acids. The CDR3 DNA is TGTGCCAGCAGCTTAGTTGCGGGGGGCTCCTACAATGAGCAGTTCTTC. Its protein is CASSLVAGGSYNEQFF.

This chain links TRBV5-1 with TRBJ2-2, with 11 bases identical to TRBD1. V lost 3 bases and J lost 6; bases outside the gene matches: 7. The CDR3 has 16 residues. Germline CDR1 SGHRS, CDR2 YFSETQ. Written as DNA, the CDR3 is TGCGCCAGCAGCTCGGCGGACAGGGGGCGAGCCGGGGAGCTGTTTTTT. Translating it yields CASSSADRGRAGELFF.

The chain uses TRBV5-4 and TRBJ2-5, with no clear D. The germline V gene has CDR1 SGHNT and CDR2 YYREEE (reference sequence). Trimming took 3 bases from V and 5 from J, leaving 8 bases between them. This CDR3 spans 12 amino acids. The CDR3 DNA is TGTGCCAGCAGCTCCCCTGTGGAGACCCAGTACTTC. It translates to CASSSPVETQYF.

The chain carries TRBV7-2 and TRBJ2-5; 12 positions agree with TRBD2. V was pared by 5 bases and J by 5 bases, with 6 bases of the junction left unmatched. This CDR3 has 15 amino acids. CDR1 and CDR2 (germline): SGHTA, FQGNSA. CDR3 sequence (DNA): TGTGCCAGCAGCCGATCTAGCGGGGGGGCGGAGACCCAGTACTTC. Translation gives CASSRSSGGAETQYF.

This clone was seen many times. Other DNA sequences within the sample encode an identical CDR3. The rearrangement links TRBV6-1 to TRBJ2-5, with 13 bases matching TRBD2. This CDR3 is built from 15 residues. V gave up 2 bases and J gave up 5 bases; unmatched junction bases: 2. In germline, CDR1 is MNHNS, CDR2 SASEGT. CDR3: CASSETSGGAETQYF. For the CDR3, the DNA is TGTGCCAGCAGTGAAACTAGCGGGGGGGCCGAGACCCAGTACTTC.

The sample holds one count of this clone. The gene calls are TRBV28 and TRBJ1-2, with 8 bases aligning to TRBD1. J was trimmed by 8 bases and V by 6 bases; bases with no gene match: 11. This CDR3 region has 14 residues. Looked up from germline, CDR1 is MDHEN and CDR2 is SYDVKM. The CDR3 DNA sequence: TGTGCCAGCAGCGACAGGGGCCCCACGTGGGGCTACACCTTC. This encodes CASSDRGPTWGYTF.

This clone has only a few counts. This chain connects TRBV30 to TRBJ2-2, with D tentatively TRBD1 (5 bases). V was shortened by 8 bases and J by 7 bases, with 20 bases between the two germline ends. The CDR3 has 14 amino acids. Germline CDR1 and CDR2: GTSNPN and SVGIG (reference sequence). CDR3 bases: TGTGCCGGCTCTCTAGGCAGGGCGGACGGGGAGCTGTTTTTT. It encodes CAGSLGRADGELFF.

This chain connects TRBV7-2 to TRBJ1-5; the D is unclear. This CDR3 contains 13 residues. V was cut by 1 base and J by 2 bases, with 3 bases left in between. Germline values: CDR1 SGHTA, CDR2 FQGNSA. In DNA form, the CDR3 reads TGTGCCAGCAGCTTAGAGCGCAATCAGCCCCAGCATTTT. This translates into CASSLERNQPQHF.

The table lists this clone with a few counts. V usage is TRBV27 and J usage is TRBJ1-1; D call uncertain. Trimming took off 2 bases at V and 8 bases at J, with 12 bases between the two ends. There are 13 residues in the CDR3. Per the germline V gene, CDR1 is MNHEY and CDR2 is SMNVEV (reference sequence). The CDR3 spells CASSLGLSGEAFF. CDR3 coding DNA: TGTGCCAGCAGTTTAGGTCTCTCGGGAGAAGCTTTCTTT.

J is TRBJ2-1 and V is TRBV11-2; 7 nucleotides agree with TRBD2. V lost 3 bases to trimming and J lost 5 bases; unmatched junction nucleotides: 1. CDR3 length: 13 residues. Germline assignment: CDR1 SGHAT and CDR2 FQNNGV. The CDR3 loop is CASSFGTNNEQFF. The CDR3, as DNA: TGTGCCAGCAGCTTTGGGACTAACAATGAGCAGTTCTTC.